This T cell receptor (beta chain) originates from a study of lymphopenia after photon versus proton radiotherapy (dated by TCRdb to the late 2010s). Describing the broader study: Photon and proton radiation therapy were compared by the study for their immunological effects in patients with gastrointestinal tumors who developed high-grade lymphopenia. The roughly 20 patients in the cohort had gastrointestinal tumors, were treated with either photon or proton therapy, and subsequently developed lymphopenia. The study aimed to characterize how the two radiation modalities differ in their impact on the immune system.

What the work shows at the level of the full study, not this receptor alone: The authors looked at the survival association only in patients who died, and they framed better survival with proton therapy as a possibility rather than a demonstrated result. Across the cohort, among patients who died, a greater drop in TCR diversity after the nadir was inversely correlated with overall survival time. After the lymphocyte count nadir, oligoclonal expansion, especially of CD8+ Temra cells, was observed in photon-treated repertoires, and the drop in diversity was driven by this expansion. During treatment, patients who received proton therapy stayed relatively stable, whereas patients who received photon therapy lost naive T cells and TCR diversity and gained effector/memory populations.

Receptors were amplified or captured by the immunoSEQ multiplex PCR assay. Alongside multiparametric flow cytometry, deep sequencing of rearranged TCR beta loci was used to profile the T cell repertoires. TCRdb took over this immuneACCESS table, retaining in-frame rearrangements with V and J assigned. Such tables are incomplete; in checked studies, under half of the missing clones stem from an unresolved V gene, and the remainder is unexplained. Present in this sample are roughly 150,000 clones, 70% to 90% of which were seen just once. Jointly, the top ten make up about 4.7% of the sample. For this clone: Its antigen is currently not known. The input lacks base qualities; no much larger clone sits a single base away.

Including cysteine and phenylalanine, the CDR3 has 13 amino acids. Kept here is only the CDR3 DNA, which spans 39 bases and is read in frame from base 1. The trim is 6 bases for V and 1 base for J, with a gap of 9 bases between the germline ends. CDR1 and CDR2, looked up from the germline V gene (reference sequence), are LNHNV and YYDKDF. The starting material was peripheral blood, obtained from a patient treated with photon-based radiotherapy. The clonotype originates from a man over 45 with gastric cancer. The chain is made from TRBV15 and TRBJ1-1; there is no confident call for the D gene. The CDR3 region: CATSFGKNTEAFF. DNA sequence: TGTGCCACCAGTTTTGGGAAGAACACTGAAGCTTTCTTT.